This paragraph reports one TCR beta chain. The data are from a study of blood T cell repertoires in COVID-19. Overall study context: COVID-19 samples, acute and convalescent, were from the United States, Italy and Spain. PBMCs, B-cell-depleted T cells, or T cells were the source of the cDNA or gDNA that made up the material.

The J segment lost 4 bases and the V segment lost 6 bases, leaving 5 bases of the junction unmatched. The CDR3 covers 14 residues. In germline, CDR1 is MDHEN, CDR2 SYDVKM. Authors' methods: Estimated nucleated cell counts came from reference gene primer amplification. Data came from immunoSEQ multiplex PCR; TCRdb stores just in-frame clones and leaves some out. That table is the source of V, J and clone size, and D and trimming were worked out from the DNA. The data hold under 55,000 clones, with 65% to 80% observed a single time. The sequence was obtained from a man in his sixties or seventies with acute or convalescent COVID-19. Sample: peripheral blood. J is TRBJ2-2 and V is TRBV28; 7 positions match TRBD1. This chain's CDR3 is CASRRGRFTGELFF. The CDR3 nucleotides are TGTGCCAGCAGGAGGGGGCGTTTCACCGGGGAGCTGTTTTTT.